This is a list of T cell receptor beta chains from one sample in a study of control samples from healthy donors and cancer patients. Here immunoSEQ multiplex PCR was the method, and the copy in TCRdb shows in-frame clones only, minus some. Of over 100,000 clones in the sample, about 90% were seen once. The sample taken for sequencing was blood. Receptors originate from a woman in her forties or fifties in good health. Both conserved end residues are part of each CDR3. A D gene is named only where the DNA matches it firmly. Rows may omit the clone size; those that give it use once, few, many or a size class.

v_gene,abundance,j_gene,d_gene,CDR3aa,CDR3nt
TRBV19,NA,TRBJ2-7,TRBD2,CASSRTSGTPYEQYF,TGTGCCAGTAGTAGGACCAGCGGGACTCCCTACGAGCAGTACTTC
TRBV12-3/TRBV12-4,NA,TRBJ2-2,TRBD1,CASTQGYTGELFF,TGTGCCAGCACACAGGGGTACACCGGGGAGCTGTTTTTT
TRBV5-1,NA,TRBJ1-3,NA,CASSLGRGSGNTIYF,TGCGCCAGCAGCTTGGGCAGGGGATCTGGAAACACCATATATTTT
TRBV7-9,NA,TRBJ2-1,TRBD2,CASSFQRGSSYNEQFF,TGTGCCAGCAGCTTCCAGCGGGGGAGCTCCTACAATGAGCAGTTCTTC
TRBV11-2,NA,TRBJ2-7,TRBD1,CASSPPTGQGFYEQYF,TGTGCCAGCAGCCCCCCAACCGGACAGGGATTCTACGAGCAGTACTTC
TRBV7-2,NA,TRBJ2-5,TRBD2,CASSPTRTSVLQETQYF,TGTGCCAGCAGCCCCACTAGGACTAGCGTACTCCAAGAGACCCAGTACTTC
TRBV5-1,NA,TRBJ2-7,TRBD1,CASSLSGQGADEQYF,TGCGCCAGCAGCTTGTCCGGACAGGGGGCGGACGAGCAGTACTTC
TRBV5-1,once,TRBJ2-1,NA,CASSSTGAYNEQFF,TGCGCCAGCAGTTCGACTGGGGCCTACAATGAGCAGTTCTTC
TRBV30,NA,TRBJ2-1,NA,CAWSRGLGPHEQFF,TGTGCCTGGAGTAGGGGACTTGGCCCCCATGAGCAGTTCTTC
TRBV7-9,NA,TRBJ2-5,NA,CASSFLRVAQETQYF,TGTGCCAGCAGCTTTCTGCGGGTCGCCCAAGAGACCCAGTACTTC
TRBV20-1,NA,TRBJ2-2,NA,CSASANTGELFF,TGCAGTGCTAGTGCGAACACCGGGGAGCTGTTTTTT
TRBV5-1,NA,TRBJ2-1,TRBD2,CASSLAVGLAGYNEQFF,TGCGCCAGCAGCTTGGCCGTTGGACTAGCGGGCTACAATGAGCAGTTCTTC
TRBV28,NA,TRBJ1-4,NA,CASSLFRGLGANEKLFF,TGTGCCAGCAGTTTATTTAGGGGGTTGGGAGCTAATGAAAAACTGTTTTTT
TRBV6-5,NA,TRBJ1-4,NA,CASRARRDQGEKLFF,TGTGCCAGCCGCGCCCGGCGGGACCAGGGGGAAAAACTGTTTTTT
TRBV6-5,once,TRBJ2-7,TRBD2,CASRSTSGRAYEQYF,TGTGCCAGCAGGTCTACTAGCGGGAGGGCGTACGAGCAGTACTTC
TRBV5-1,NA,TRBJ2-2,TRBD2,CASSSGGGRGGELFF,TGCGCCAGCAGTTCAGGCGGGGGGCGTGGCGGGGAGCTGTTTTTT
TRBV28,NA,TRBJ1-2,NA,CASSLAGLAPGYGYTF,TGTGCCAGCAGCCTCGCGGGGCTGGCCCCAGGCTATGGCTACACCTTC
TRBV5-5,NA,TRBJ1-2,NA,CASSPHGLGGYTF,TGTGCCAGCAGCCCCCACGGACTTGGAGGCTACACCTTC
TRBV5-1,NA,TRBJ1-1,NA,CASSHGDGPAEAFF,TGCGCCAGCAGCCACGGGGACGGACCGGCTGAAGCTTTCTTT
TRBV2,once,TRBJ1-4,TRBD1,CASSPDRVIEKLFF,TGTGCCAGCAGTCCAGACAGGGTAATTGAAAAACTGTTTTTT
TRBV28,NA,TRBJ2-1,NA,CASSLGQGTNNEQFF,TGTGCCAGCAGTTTAGGGCAGGGGACCAACAATGAGCAGTTCTTC
TRBV9,NA,TRBJ2-6,NA,CASSVEARGAGANVLTF,TGTGCCAGCAGCGTAGAGGCCAGGGGGGCTGGGGCCAACGTCCTGACTTTC
TRBV10-2,NA,TRBJ2-2,NA,CASSESYAIRTGELFF,TGCGCCAGCAGTGAGTCCTATGCAATCCGGACCGGGGAGCTGTTTTTT
TRBV2,NA,TRBJ1-6,NA,CASSSPGNRGSPLHF,TGTGCCAGCAGTAGCCCAGGGAATAGAGGGTCACCCCTCCACTTT
TRBV10-3,NA,TRBJ2-5,TRBD2,CAISKIAGTYQETQYF,TGTGCCATCAGCAAAATAGCGGGGACGTACCAAGAGACCCAGTACTTC
TRBV11-2,NA,TRBJ1-5,NA,CASSPQNRDQPQHF,TGTGCCAGCAGCCCCCAGAACAGGGATCAGCCCCAGCATTTT
TRBV5-1,NA,TRBJ1-2,NA,CASSLDGANYGYTF,TGCGCCAGCAGCTTGGACGGAGCTAACTATGGCTACACCTTC
TRBV7-9,NA,TRBJ2-5,TRBD2,CASSRTSGGGQETQYF,TGTGCCAGCAGCCGGACTAGCGGGGGGGGACAAGAGACCCAGTACTTC
TRBV11-2,NA,TRBJ2-7,TRBD2,CASSGGLAGAYEQYF,TGTGCCAGCAGTGGGGGACTAGCGGGAGCCTACGAGCAGTACTTC
TRBV3-1/TRBV3-2,NA,TRBJ2-7,TRBD2,CASSRTTGTSGGARYEQYF,TGTGCCAGCAGCCGAACGACCGGGACTAGCGGGGGGGCCCGATACGAGCAGTACTTC
TRBV5-1,NA,TRBJ1-6,NA,CASSLDSNNSPLHF,TGCGCCAGCAGCTTGGACAGTAATAATTCACCCCTCCACTTT
TRBV6-1,NA,TRBJ1-1,NA,CASSEVGGGNTEAFF,TGTGCCAGCAGTGAAGTCGGGGGCGGGAACACTGAAGCTTTCTTT
TRBV28,NA,TRBJ1-1,NA,CASRGPSNTEAFF,TGTGCCAGCAGGGGTCCCTCGAACACTGAAGCTTTCTTT
TRBV18,NA,TRBJ1-2,NA,CASSPPGTFSGYGYTF,TGTGCCAGCTCACCACCAGGGACCTTCTCTGGATATGGCTACACCTTC
TRBV20-1,NA,TRBJ1-5,NA,CSASPTGGQPQHF,TGCAGTGCTAGTCCCACAGGAGGTCAGCCCCAGCATTTT
TRBV28,NA,TRBJ2-7,TRBD1,CASTRQGGSYEQYF,TGTGCCAGCACCCGACAGGGGGGTTCCTACGAGCAGTACTTC
TRBV27,NA,TRBJ1-6,TRBD1,CASRTGGNSPLHF,TGTGCCAGCCGTACAGGGGGCAATTCACCCCTCCACTTT
TRBV7-9,NA,TRBJ1-5,TRBD1,CASSRGTAGGKPQHF,TGTGCCAGCAGCAGGGGGACAGCGGGAGGGAAGCCCCAGCATTTT
TRBV29-1,NA,TRBJ1-1,TRBD1,CSVAGTGGVTEAFF,TGCAGCGTTGCCGGGACAGGGGGCGTCACTGAAGCTTTCTTT
TRBV18,NA,TRBJ2-5,NA,CASSPTQLGETQYF,TGTGCCAGCTCACCAACTCAGTTAGGAGAGACCCAGTACTTC
TRBV9,NA,TRBJ1-1,NA,CASSVQGWSTEAFF,TGTGCCAGCAGCGTACAGGGGTGGAGTACTGAAGCTTTCTTT
TRBV6-6,NA,TRBJ1-2,NA,CASSSRDGAYGYTF,TGTGCCAGCAGTTCCCGGGACGGTGCCTATGGCTACACCTTC
TRBV19,NA,TRBJ2-5,TRBD2,CASSSTSGSRIETQYF,TGTGCCAGTAGTAGCACGAGCGGGAGCAGGATAGAGACCCAGTACTTC
TRBV5-4,NA,TRBJ1-5,NA,CASSAVPGDNQPQHF,TGTGCCAGCAGCGCGGTCCCCGGGGACAATCAGCCCCAGCATTTT
TRBV12-3/TRBV12-4,NA,TRBJ2-5,TRBD2,CASRIAGGETQYF,TGTGCCAGCAGAATAGCGGGAGGAGAGACCCAGTACTTC
TRBV28,NA,TRBJ2-1,TRBD2,CASTFVAGDPINEQFF,TGTGCCAGCACCTTCGTGGCGGGAGACCCCATAAATGAGCAGTTCTTC
TRBV30,once,TRBJ1-3,NA,CAWGGAGTPGNTIYF,TGTGCCTGGGGGGGGGCAGGGACCCCTGGAAACACCATATATTTT
TRBV28,NA,TRBJ1-3,TRBD1,CASRNKGASSGNTIYF,TGTGCCAGCAGGAACAAGGGGGCGAGCTCTGGAAACACCATATATTTT
TRBV24-1,NA,TRBJ2-7,NA,CATSDFMSGAVVHEQYF,TGTGCCACCAGTGATTTTATGTCGGGAGCGGTGGTCCACGAGCAGTACTTC
TRBV28,NA,TRBJ1-5,TRBD1,CASSVYTGGVNQPQHF,TGTGCCAGCAGTGTCTACACAGGGGGAGTAAATCAGCCCCAGCATTTT